This T cell receptor beta chain was found in a study of T cells in tumors after PD-1 blockade. Study overall: A subset received ongoing vismodegib 150 mg daily alongside anti-PD-1 therapy.

Assay used: immunoSEQ multiplex PCR; TCRdb lists only in-frame clones, some missing. The data show tens of thousands of clones, with about three quarters seen just once and roughly 37% held by the top ten. This CDR3 comprises 16 residues. V was pared by 0 bases and J by 0 bases, with 5 bases of the junction left unmatched. Germline lookup yields CDR1 SGHRS and CDR2 YFSETQ. Concerning this clone: Antigen specificity is unknown.

Study-wide results and caveats: About 41% of tumor TCR clonotypes were also found in blood.

The material was PBMCs, obtained after anti-PD-1 treatment. The TCR comes from a human donor with basal cell carcinoma. The rearrangement links TRBV5-1 to TRBJ2-5, with 7 bases fitting TRBD2. The CDR3 bases are TGCGCCAGCAGCTTGGCCGGCAGCGGGGACCAAGAGACCCAGTACTTC. Translation: CASSLAGSGDQETQYF.